The 5 T cell receptor beta chains presented below share a single source sample, sequenced in a study of T cell repertoires in aging, cancer and after chemotherapy. A mixed TRB-A/B primer pool amplified rearranged TRB by multiplex touch-down PCR. TCRdb analysed the multiplex PCR reads with MiXCR anew, one entry per CDR3 protein. The data hold 2,500 to 3,000 distinct CDR3 sequences, with about a fifth observed a single time. Amplification of TCR beta used genomic DNA extracted from peripheral blood. Source material: blood. All receptors come from a human donor with a solid tumor.

The chain couples TRBV6-1 to TRBJ2-4; 7 bases fit TRBD2. Germline V gene sequence: CDR1 MNHNS, CDR2 SASEGT. Trimming cost V 4 bases and J 8 bases; bases outside gene matches: 8. This CDR3 has 14 amino acids. The CDR3 region is CASSGGRGGDIQYF. CDR3 DNA: TGTGCCAGCAGTGGGGGACGGGGAGGGGACATTCAGTACTTC.

This clonotype is termed medium-sized. This chain uses TRBV30 with TRBJ1-3; D perhaps matches TRBD1 (5 bases). This CDR3 contains 15 residues. V was pared by 3 bases and J by 0 bases, with 12 bases between. Germline V gene data show CDR1 as GTSNPN and CDR2 as SVGIG (reference sequence). For the CDR3, the DNA is TGTGCCTGGAGCTCGGGACCGCTCTCTGGAAACACCATATATTTT. Its protein product is CAWSSGPLSGNTIYF.

The V and J genes are TRBV20-1 and TRBJ1-5; D is undetermined. Trimming took off 3 bases at V and 1 base at J, with 10 bases between the two ends. This CDR3 spans 14 amino acids. Germline V gives CDR1 DFQATT, CDR2 SNEGSKA (reference sequence). The CDR3 spells CSARPAVSNQPQHF. CDR3 DNA sequence: TGCAGTGCTAGGCCGGCAGTGAGCAATCAGCCCCAGCATTTT.

Details on this clonotype: Being one base from a much bigger clone, this may be a read error. J is TRBJ1-1 and V is TRBV19, with D uncertain. Germline V lookup: CDR1 LNHDA, CDR2 SQIVND (reference sequence). Trimming cost V 6 bases and J 2 bases, with 13 bases left between them. The CDR3 sequence is 14 residues long. CDR3 sequence (DNA): TGTGCCAGTAGGCCAAGGACGGTTAACACTGAAGCTTTCTTT. It is translated as CASRPRTVNTEAFF.

V gene TRBV10-3 combines with J gene TRBJ1-2; tentatively, D is TRBD1 (6 bases). V gave up 0 bases and J gave up 1 base, with 12 bases separating them. The CDR3 is made up of 16 amino acids. Per the germline V gene, CDR1 is ENHRY and CDR2 is SYGVKD. CDR3 DNA: TGTGCCATCAGTGAGTCCCTGCAAGGGGGTAACTATGGCTACACCTTC. This sequence encodes CAISESLQGGNYGYTF.